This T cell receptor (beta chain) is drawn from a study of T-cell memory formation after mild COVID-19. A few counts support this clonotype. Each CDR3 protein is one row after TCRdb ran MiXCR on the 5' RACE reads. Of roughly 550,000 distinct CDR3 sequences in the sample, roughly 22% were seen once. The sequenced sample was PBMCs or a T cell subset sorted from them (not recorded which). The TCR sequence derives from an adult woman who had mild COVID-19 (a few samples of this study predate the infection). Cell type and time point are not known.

CDR3 sequence reads: CASSIYWGPETQYF. The CDR3 DNA follows: TGCGCCAGCAGCATTTACTGGGGTCCAGAGACCCAGTACTTC. This rearrangement joins TRBV5-1 to TRBJ2-5; the D is unclear. The CDR3 length is 14 residues. The germline V gene encodes CDR1 SGHRS and CDR2 YFSETQ. The germline V and J ends were trimmed by 4 bases and 4 bases, with 14 bases remaining between them.